These 32 T cell receptor beta chains share one sample of origin, sequenced in a study of technical replicates of blood from several donors. TCRdb keeps only in-frame clones here, not all; method: immunoSEQ multiplex PCR. This sample carries more than 75,000 clones, 90% to 97% of them seen once, and the ten largest clones take roughly 0.36%. The sequencing sample was made of T cells isolated from PBMCs. The receptors were sampled from a human donor in good health.

The chain carries TRBV9 and TRBJ2-1; 8 positions agree with TRBD2. Germline V gene sequence: CDR1 SGDLS, CDR2 YYNGEE. CDR3 size: 16 residues. V trimming: 4 bases; J trimming: 8 bases; junction bases outside the gene matches: 14. The CDR3 loop is CASSKQKGLAPYEQFF. The CDR3 DNA reads TGTGCCAGCAGCAAACAGAAAGGACTAGCCCCTTATGAGCAGTTCTTC.

J is TRBJ2-2 and V is TRBV7-9, with 7 nucleotides matching TRBD2. This CDR3 has 19 residues. CDR1 and CDR2 (germline): SEHNR, FQNEAQ (reference sequence). Trimming removed 3 bases from V and 4 bases from J; junction bases left unmatched: 17. The CDR3 spells CASSFPFLAAGDFTGELFF. The CDR3, as DNA: TGTGCCAGCAGCTTCCCCTTTCTAGCGGCTGGCGATTTCACCGGGGAGCTGTTTTTT.

The CDR3, as DNA: TGTGCCAGCAGTTCCCAGGGATCAATGAAGCAGTTCTTC. This encodes CASSSQGSMKQFF. The rearrangement uses TRBV6-6 and TRBJ2-1; D is perhaps TRBD1 (5 bases). Germline V CDR1 and CDR2: MNHNY, SVGAGI (reference sequence). The V end was cut by 4 bases, the J end by 11 bases, with 15 bases between. The CDR3 spans 13 residues.

The V gene is TRBV9, the J gene TRBJ2-5, with TRBD2 matching 10 bases. Per the germline V gene, CDR1 is SGDLS and CDR2 is YYNGEE. This CDR3 comprises 14 residues. With 2 bases clipped from V and 2 bases from J, the junction kept 0 bases outside the gene matches. In DNA, the CDR3 is TGTGCCAGCAGCGTTAGCGGGAGGCAAGAGACCCAGTACTTC. Residues: CASSVSGRQETQYF.

This clone has only one observation. The V call is TRBV27, the J call TRBJ2-1; a weak D match, TRBD2 (5 bases). Germline V lookup: CDR1 MNHEY, CDR2 SMNVEV (reference sequence). V was trimmed by 8 bases and J by 0 bases, leaving 11 bases between them. This CDR3 spans 14 amino acids. DNA of the CDR3: TGTGCCAGCCGAAGCGGTAGCTCCTACAATGAGCAGTTCTTC. Translating gives CASRSGSSYNEQFF.

The rearrangement links TRBV4-1 to TRBJ1-1; tentative D call: TRBD1 (6 bases). The V end lost 4 bases, the J end lost 0 bases, and 12 bases lay between the germline ends. There are 15 residues in the CDR3. Germline loops: CDR1 MGHRA, CDR2 YSYEKL. CDR3 coding DNA: TGCGCCAGCAGCCTAAATGGGGGCATGAACACTGAAGCTTTCTTT. Its translation is CASSLNGGMNTEAFF.

V gene TRBV5-1 combines with J gene TRBJ2-7; D may be TRBD2 (5 bases). V lost 3 bases and J 4 bases, leaving 8 bases between the germline ends. The germline gives CDR1 SGHRS, CDR2 YFSETQ. The length of the CDR3 is 12 residues. The CDR3 DNA reads as TGCGCCAGCAGCTCGGGCGGGTACGAGCAGTACTTC. Translation gives CASSSGGYEQYF.

The chain combines TRBV9 with TRBJ2-3, with D uncertain. Germline V gives CDR1 SGDLS, CDR2 YYNGEE. V lost 1 base, J lost 4 bases, and 10 bases lay in between. The CDR3 length is 14 residues. The CDR3 DNA is TGTGCCAGCAGCGTATCTGGCTTTTCAGATACGCAGTATTTT. This gives the protein CASSVSGFSDTQYF. Full variable domain (remainder filled in from reference TRBV9 and TRBJ2-3): DSGVTQTPKHLITATGQRVTLRCSPRSGDLSVYWYQQSLDQGLQFLIQYYNGEERAKGNILERFSAQQFPDLHSELNLSSLELGDSALYFCASSVSGFSDTQYFGPGTRLTVL.

J is TRBJ1-1 and V is TRBV5-4; 7 bases align to TRBD1. The CDR3 spans 14 residues. Germline values: CDR1 SGHNT, CDR2 YYREEE (reference sequence). The V gene end was trimmed by 6 bases and the J gene end by 1 base; junction bases not matched to a gene: 6. The CDR3 is CASTWDRRNTEAFF. The CDR3 DNA is TGTGCCAGCACTTGGGACAGACGGAACACTGAAGCTTTCTTT.

In DNA, the CDR3 is TGTGCCAGCAGCCCTCGACAGGGGGCCACCGGGGAGCTGTTTTTT. This translates into CASSPRQGATGELFF. J is TRBJ2-2 and V is TRBV7-6; 10 nucleotides agree with TRBD1. Germline trimming cut 5 bases from V and 4 bases from J; bases unmatched to any gene: 4. The CDR3 runs to 15 residues. Germline V gene sequence: CDR1 SGHVS, CDR2 FNYEAQ.

The chain recombines TRBV28 with TRBJ1-2; unclear D gene. V dropped 3 bases and J dropped 4 bases, with 6 bases sitting between them. CDR1 and CDR2 from the germline V gene are MDHEN and SYDVKM. The CDR3 has 12 residues. The CDR3 spells CASSLASYGYTF. Here the CDR3 DNA reads TGTGCCAGCAGTTTGGCAAGCTATGGCTACACCTTC.

The gene calls are TRBV6-5 and TRBJ1-4; TRBD1 aligns across 7 bases. The CDR3 consists of 15 residues. The V gene's germline CDR1 is MNHEY and CDR2 SVGAGI. With 0 bases clipped from V and 7 bases from J, the junction kept 5 bases outside the gene matches. Written as DNA, the CDR3 is TGTGCCAGCAGTTACTCAGGGGGCGTCGGTGAAAAACTGTTTTTT. Amino acids: CASSYSGGVGEKLFF.

This rearrangement joins TRBV19 to TRBJ2-3; 10 bases fit TRBD2. With 3 bases clipped from V and 6 bases from J, the junction kept 9 bases outside the gene matches. Germline CDR1 is LNHDA and CDR2 is SQIVND (reference sequence). The length of the CDR3 is 16 residues. CDR3 region: CASSMFGLAEGDTQYF. CDR3 in DNA: TGTGCCAGTAGTATGTTTGGACTAGCGGAGGGGGATACGCAGTATTTT.

The chain uses TRBV5-1 and TRBJ1-2; D is undetermined. The CDR3 spans 15 residues. Germline lookup yields CDR1 SGHRS and CDR2 YFSETQ. Deletions cut 0 bases from V and 1 base from J, with 10 bases between. CDR3 in DNA: TGCGCCAGCAGCTTGGTCCCCGGGGATAACTATGGCTACACCTTC. Translation: CASSLVPGDNYGYTF.

The rearrangement joins TRBV19 to TRBJ2-1; 15 bases match TRBD2. After removal of 7 bases from V and 5 bases from J, the junction contained 6 bases not matched to a gene. The CDR3 runs 16 residues. Per germline, CDR1 LNHDA and CDR2 SQIVND (reference sequence). The CDR3 region has the DNA TGTGCCAGTAAGGGACTAGCGGGAGGAATCGACAATGAGCAGTTCTTC. Protein sequence: CASKGLAGGIDNEQFF.

V is TRBV18 and J is TRBJ2-5, with D possibly being TRBD1 (6 bases). The CDR3 length is 15 residues. CDR1 and CDR2 from the germline V gene are KGHSH and LQKENI. The V gene lost 5 bases and the J gene lost 5 bases, with 18 bases spanning the gap. DNA for the CDR3: TGTGCCAGCTCAGAAAGTCAGGGGCTGGTGGAGACCCAGTACTTC. This sequence encodes CASSESQGLVETQYF.

The genes are TRBV6-5 and TRBJ2-7, with TRBD2 as a possible D gene (6 bases). V lost 5 bases, J lost 0 bases, and 14 bases lay in between. This CDR3 is 15 amino acids long. From germline, CDR1 is MNHEY and CDR2 SVGAGI. CDR3 nucleotides: TGTGCCAGCAGTAGACCGGGACTTCTCTCCTACGAGCAGTACTTC. The encoded protein is CASSRPGLLSYEQYF.

The genes are TRBV5-1 and TRBJ2-1; perhaps TRBD1 as D (5 bases). V shed 3 bases and J shed 6 bases, with 16 bases lying between them. CDR3 length: 15 residues. Germline CDR1 reads SGHRS; CDR2 reads YFSETQ. CDR3 protein: CASSSRDSLSNEQFF. CDR3 nucleotide sequence: TGCGCCAGCAGCTCCAGGGATTCACTCAGCAATGAGCAGTTCTTC.

The gene calls are TRBV7-9 and TRBJ2-1; D gene ambiguous. V dropped 2 bases and J dropped 9 bases, with 5 bases sitting between them. The CDR3 totals 11 residues. CDR1 and CDR2 from the germline V gene are SEHNR and FQNEAQ (reference sequence). The CDR3: CASSLFSEQFF. CDR3 in DNA: TGTGCCAGCAGCTTATTTAGTGAGCAGTTCTTC.

This sequence joins TRBV7-9 and TRBJ2-7; D ambiguous. The V gene lost 8 bases and the J gene lost 3 bases, with 8 bases spanning the gap. The CDR3 sequence is 11 residues long. The germline CDR1 and CDR2 sequences are SEHNR and FQNEAQ (reference sequence). This chain's CDR3 is CASGTSYEQYF. CDR3 DNA: TGTGCCAGCGGTACGAGCTACGAGCAGTACTTC.

This clone has just a few counts. The chain couples TRBV9 to TRBJ2-1; TRBD1 matches 8 bases. There are 15 residues in the CDR3. J lost 7 bases, V lost 4 bases, and 10 bases had no gene match. Looked up from germline, CDR1 is SGDLS and CDR2 is YYNGEE. CDR3 region: CASSPDRQGWNEQFF. The DNA of the CDR3 is TGTGCCAGCAGCCCAGATCGACAGGGGTGGAATGAGCAGTTCTTC.

The chain couples TRBV11-3 to TRBJ1-1, with TRBD1 matching 7 bases. Trimming at V came to 2 bases and at J to 2 bases, leaving 5 bases not matched to a gene. The CDR3 totals 15 residues. Germline V gives CDR1 SGHNT, CDR2 YENEEA. This CDR3 reads CASSLRTGLNTEAFF. DNA for the CDR3: TGTGCCAGCAGCTTACGGACAGGTCTTAACACTGAAGCTTTCTTT.

The genes are TRBV4-2 and TRBJ1-3; the match to TRBD1 covers 7 bases. CDR1 and CDR2 (germline): LGHNA, YNFKEQ. There are 18 residues in the CDR3. Unmatched junction bases numbered 11, after V lost 3 bases and J lost 0 bases. The CDR3 is CASSQDQPGQSSGNTIYF. As DNA, the CDR3 is TGTGCCAGCAGCCAGGATCAGCCGGGACAGAGCTCTGGAAACACCATATATTTT.

V and J are TRBV7-9 and TRBJ2-2; D is unresolved. Germline V gives CDR1 SEHNR, CDR2 FQNEAQ (reference sequence). This CDR3 is 15 amino acids long. Trimming cost V 5 bases and J 2 bases, with 12 bases left between them. The CDR3 DNA reads as TGTGCCAGCAGCCCAAGCAGGTTAAACACCGGGGAGCTGTTTTTT. Protein: CASSPSRLNTGELFF.

A remark on this clone: The junction departs from germline at one end; a sequencing error may be responsible. V gene TRBV6-1 combines with J gene TRBJ1-4; D is undetermined. The CDR3 consists of 11 residues. Germline CDR1 reads MNHNS; CDR2 reads SASEGT. The CDR3: CATSQNEKLFF. DNA of the CDR3: TGTGCCACCAGTCAAAATGAAAAACTGTTTTTT.

There are a few counts of this clone. The V gene is TRBV6-5, the J gene TRBJ1-5; TRBD1 matches at 8 bases. The CDR3 is 15 amino acids. V dropped 3 bases and J dropped 0; count of bases not matched to a gene: 1. CDR1 MNHEY and CDR2 SVGAGI come from the germline V gene. CDR3 sequence: CASSYGTGSNQPQHF. The CDR3 DNA reads as TGTGCCAGCAGTTATGGGACAGGTAGCAATCAGCCCCAGCATTTT.

The chain has TRBV6-5 and TRBJ2-7; D not resolved. This CDR3 has 12 amino acids. Trimming shortened V by 6 bases and J by 0 bases, and 6 bases separated the two germline ends. Germline V gives CDR1 MNHEY, CDR2 SVGAGI. Here the CDR3 reads CASSPSSYEQYF. The CDR3 DNA sequence: TGTGCCAGCAGCCCTAGCTCCTACGAGCAGTACTTC.

The chain joins TRBV5-8 to TRBJ2-7; TRBD1 might be the D (5 bases). Trimming took 4 bases from V and 0 from J, leaving 8 bases between them. The CDR3 covers 13 residues. Germline V gene sequence: CDR1 SGHTS, CDR2 YDEGEE. Written as DNA, the CDR3 is TGTGCCAGCAGCCGGCAGGGCTCCTACGAGCAGTACTTC. Protein sequence: CASSRQGSYEQYF.

This chain joins TRBV2 and TRBJ2-3; 9 bases align to TRBD2. The J segment lost 6 bases and the V segment lost 4 bases, leaving 8 bases of the junction unmatched. CDR3 size: 15 residues. Germline V gene sequence: CDR1 SNHLY, CDR2 FYNNEI. This chain's CDR3 is CASSGLAGSLDTQYF. CDR3 sequence (DNA): TGTGCCAGCAGTGGTCTAGCGGGATCCCTTGATACGCAGTATTTT.

This clone was observed once. The rearrangement uses TRBV6-5 and TRBJ2-3; a possible D gene is TRBD1 (5 bases). CDR1 is MNHEY, CDR2 SVGAGI, per germline. The CDR3 is made up of 15 amino acids. Trimming removed 4 bases from V and 3 bases from J, with 14 bases in between. The DNA of the CDR3 is TGTGCCAGCAGTTGGGCAGGGAAGTCGACAGATACGCAGTATTTT. Its translation is CASSWAGKSTDTQYF.

The rearrangement uses TRBV25-1 and TRBJ2-5, with 8 bases aligning to TRBD1. Trimming took 2 bases from V and 5 from J; bases not matched to a gene: 7. The CDR3 loop spans 15 amino acids. The germline V gene encodes CDR1 MGHDK and CDR2 SYGVNS. CDR3 region: CASSEGQGLGETQYF. DNA for the CDR3: TGTGCCAGCAGTGAAGGACAGGGCTTAGGGGAGACCCAGTACTTC.

The chain employs TRBV7-6 and TRBJ2-5; 7 nucleotides match TRBD2. CDR1 is SGHVS, CDR2 FNYEAQ, per germline. Germline trimming cut 2 bases from V and 4 bases from J; bases unmatched to any gene: 4. There are 14 residues in the CDR3. CDR3 region: CASSLNLAAETQYF. In DNA form, the CDR3 reads TGTGCCAGCAGCTTAAATCTAGCGGCAGAGACCCAGTACTTC.